Below, 16 T cell receptor beta chains from the same sample are listed, as sequenced in a study of neurological immune-mediated disorders. TCRdb re-derived calls from the 5' RACE reads in MiXCR, one entry per CDR3 protein. The data contain around 53,000 distinct CDR3 sequences, roughly 8% of them singletons. As for time point: longitudinal time-point 3. Sequences were obtained from PBMCs. All receptors derive from a woman in her 40s in good health.

This clonotype was counted ten times or more. The chain couples TRBV3-2 to TRBJ2-3; TRBD2 is the table's D call and was not checked against the DNA. TRBV3-2 is termed a pseudogene. The CDR3 length is 15 residues. The CDR3, as DNA: TGTGCCAGCAGCCTGGGGCCCCAGGGATTAGATACGCAGTATTTT. It encodes CASSLGPQGLDTQYF.

Worth noting for this clonotype: This may come from a read error, since a much larger clone is one base off. The chain has TRBV6-2 or TRBV6-3 and TRBJ2-3; tentatively, D is TRBD2 (6 bases). Germline V lookup: CDR1 MNHEY, CDR2 SVGEGT. Trimming cost V 6 bases and J 5 bases, with 21 bases left between them. This CDR3 region has 16 residues. The CDR3 spells CASSTSRESNKDTQYF. In nucleotides, the CDR3 is TGTGCCAGCAGCACGTCCCGGGAGAGCAACAAAGATACGCAGTATTTT.

This clonotype was seen repeatedly, ten times or more. This rearrangement joins TRBV3-1 to TRBJ2-7, with a weak D call TRBD1 (6 bases). The CDR3 sequence is 15 residues long. Germline V CDR1 and CDR2: LGHDT, YNNKEL (reference sequence). Trimming removed 3 bases from V and 6 bases from J, with 18 bases in between. CDR3 in amino acids: CASSHSYGGRLEQYF. Written as DNA, the CDR3 is TGTGCCAGCAGCCACTCTTATGGGGGCCGGCTCGAGCAGTACTTC.

Only a few counts were recorded for this clonotype. V is TRBV20-1 and J is TRBJ2-7; D is unresolved. Germline V gives CDR1 DFQATT, CDR2 SNEGSKA (reference sequence). Trimming took 3 bases from V and 2 from J, leaving 17 bases between them. The CDR3 loop spans 15 amino acids. CDR3: CSARAIGLHPYEQYF. The CDR3 bases are TGCAGTGCTAGGGCCATTGGGCTCCACCCCTACGAGCAGTACTTC.

At least ten counts were recorded for this clonotype. This chain uses TRBV6-5 with TRBJ2-5; 9 nucleotides line up with TRBD2. The CDR3 loop spans 15 amino acids. The J segment lost 2 bases and the V segment lost 2 bases, leaving 3 bases of the junction unmatched. Germline V gives CDR1 MNHEY, CDR2 SVGAGI. The CDR3 DNA reads TGTGCCAGCAGTTACAGCCTAGCGGGACAAGAGACCCAGTACTTC. Its protein product is CASSYSLAGQETQYF.

This clonotype has more than one count but fewer than ten. The chain has TRBV6-5 and TRBJ2-1, with D possibly TRBD2 on 5 matching bases. This CDR3 is built from 14 residues. From germline, CDR1 is MNHEY and CDR2 SVGAGI. V was clipped by 0 bases and J by 8 bases, with 11 bases between them. The CDR3 loop reads CASSYSLWGDEQFF. CDR3 nucleotide sequence: TGTGCCAGCAGTTACTCCCTTTGGGGAGATGAGCAGTTCTTC.

In its sample, this clonotype was seen many times. V is TRBV10-1 and J is TRBJ2-3; 11 nucleotides align to TRBD2. CDR3 size: 14 residues. The ends lost 4 bases at V and 8 bases at J; junction bases unmatched: 5. Germline values: CDR1 WNHNN, CDR2 SYGVQD (reference sequence). CDR3 sequence (DNA): TGCGCCAGCAGTGTGAGTCTAGCGGGAGGTACGCAGTATTTT. Its protein product is CASSVSLAGGTQYF.

This clonotype was counted many times. The genes are TRBV13 and TRBJ2-6; D is unresolved. Germline loops: CDR1 PRHDT, CDR2 FYEKMQ (reference sequence). Deletions cut 5 bases from V and 9 bases from J, with 14 bases between. The CDR3 loop spans 14 amino acids. The CDR3 sequence: CASSPTNGVNVLTF. In DNA form, the CDR3 reads TGTGCCAGCAGCCCGACGAACGGTGTCAACGTCCTGACTTTC.

This clonotype has ten or more counts. V usage is TRBV12-3 or TRBV12-4 and J usage is TRBJ2-1; TRBD1 matches 11 bases. Trimming removed 6 bases from V and 6 bases from J; junction bases left unmatched: 7. The CDR3 covers 15 residues. CDR3 DNA sequence: TGTGCCAGCAGCCGGGCCGGGACAGGGGGCAATGAGCAGTTCTTC. Amino acid sequence: CASSRAGTGGNEQFF.

In this sample, this clonotype turned up many times. The chain is built from TRBV10-3 and TRBJ1-1, with 10 bases matching TRBD1. The CDR3 length is 14 residues. Germline trimming cut 10 bases from V and 3 bases from J; bases unmatched to any gene: 8. CDR1 ENHRY and CDR2 SYGVKD come from the germline V gene. CDR3 sequence: CATWDRGGDTEAFF. DNA for the CDR3: TGTGCCACCTGGGACAGGGGAGGTGACACTGAAGCTTTCTTT.

In its sample, this clonotype was seen many times. V is TRBV20-1 and J is TRBJ2-7; D is possibly TRBD2 (6 bases). Germline V CDR1 and CDR2: DFQATT, SNEGSKA (reference sequence). This CDR3 contains 16 residues. The V end was cut by 2 bases, the J end by 3 bases, with 20 bases between. CDR3 region: CSARPIRESNFYEQYF. The CDR3 DNA reads as TGCAGTGCTAGACCGATCCGGGAGTCTAATTTCTACGAGCAGTACTTC.

This clonotype was observed many times. The V call is TRBV5-1, the J call TRBJ2-3; D uncertain. The CDR3 covers 14 residues. V was shortened by 4 bases and J by 4 bases, with 13 bases between the two germline ends. In germline, CDR1 is SGHRS, CDR2 YFSETQ. As DNA, the CDR3 is TGCGCCAGCAGCACCGGGCCCGCGGCAGATACGCAGTATTTT. Protein: CASSTGPAADTQYF.

This clonotype was detected many times. The chain carries TRBV6-5 and TRBJ1-5; 10 nucleotides match TRBD1. Germline loops: CDR1 MNHEY, CDR2 SVGAGI. Germline trimming cut 5 bases from V and 2 bases from J; bases unmatched to any gene: 3. The CDR3 is 15 residues long. The chain's CDR3 is CASSRDRGGNQPQHF. Written as DNA, the CDR3 is TGTGCCAGCAGTCGGGACAGGGGAGGCAATCAGCCCCAGCATTTT.

This clonotype has ten or more counts. The chain carries TRBV4-1 and TRBJ2-2; D may be TRBD1 (5 bases). Germline assignment: CDR1 MGHRA and CDR2 YSYEKL. The CDR3 totals 18 residues. With 4 bases removed from V and 0 bases from J, the gap between germline ends came to 18 bases. The CDR3 DNA sequence: TGCGCCAGCAGCCTTCGTCCCTCGGGCAGGGCGAACACCGGGGAGCTGTTTTTT. Residues: CASSLRPSGRANTGELFF.

This clonotype was recorded many times. The CDR3 nucleotides read TGTGCCATCAGTGAGTCGACAGGGGGCTGGGACGAGCAGTACTTC. Translation: CAISESTGGWDEQYF. The rearrangement joins TRBV10-3 to TRBJ2-7; 10 bases line up with TRBD1. The germline CDR1 and CDR2 sequences are ENHRY and SYGVKD. V shed 0 bases and J 5 bases; nucleotides not matched to a gene: 4. The CDR3 contains 15 residues.

The chain employs TRBV20-1 and TRBJ2-2, with D possibly TRBD1 on 6 matching bases. Germline CDR1 DFQATT, CDR2 SNEGSKA (reference sequence). The CDR3 runs 15 residues. The V and J ends lost 5 bases and 1 base respectively, with 14 bases between them. The CDR3 here is CSARWGRGNTGELFF. CDR3 sequence (DNA): TGCAGTGCTCGTTGGGGCAGGGGGAACACCGGGGAGCTGTTTTTT.